This T cell receptor beta chain came from a study of blood T cell repertoires in COVID-19. Study background: T cells, B-cell-depleted T cells, or PBMCs supplied cDNA or gDNA.

Authors' analysis steps: Amplification of reference gene primers provided the estimated nucleated cell counts. Measured with immunoSEQ multiplex PCR; TCRdb has only the in-frame clones, and not every one. V and J calls and clone size follow that table, whereas D and trimming were derived from the DNA. Here the sample spans hundreds of thousands of clones, 70% to 85% being singletons. In germline, CDR1 is MNHNS, CDR2 SASEGT. V was pared by 0 bases and J by 1 base, with 12 bases of the junction left unmatched. The CDR3 has 21 amino acids. This clone was counted once. Sequences were obtained from peripheral blood. The clonotype originates from a man older than 75 with acute or convalescent COVID-19. The chain recombines TRBV6-1 with TRBJ2-5; TRBD2 matches 15 bases. Here the CDR3 reads CASSEALSSGLAGGAQETQYF. The CDR3 bases are TGTGCCAGCAGTGAAGCGTTATCCTCAGGACTAGCGGGAGGGGCCCAAGAGACCCAGTACTTC.